The 6 T cell receptor beta chains listed next were all sequenced from one sample in a study of blood T cells in healthy people across ages. The use of a sample-barcoded 5' primer and a J-beta primer mix characterized a second PCR of roughly 6 to 11 cycles. TCRdb used MiXCR to reprocess the 5' RACE reads, holding one entry per CDR3 protein. The profile shows about 1.8 million distinct CDR3 sequences, about 50% of them singletons. Sequenced: blood. Every receptor here comes from a woman aged 40 to 50 in good health.

This chain uses TRBV10-3 with TRBJ2-3; 8 nucleotides match TRBD1. Losses at the gene ends were 0 bases for V and 1 base for J; bases not matched to a gene: 6. Per the germline V gene, CDR1 is ENHRY and CDR2 is SYGVKD. The CDR3 is made up of 17 amino acids. CDR3 amino acids: CAISESIGRGRTDTQYF. In DNA, the CDR3 is TGTGCCATCAGTGAGTCGATAGGCAGGGGGCGCACAGATACGCAGTATTTT.

This chain links TRBV6-5 with TRBJ2-5; D gene uncertain. Trimming took off 9 bases at V and 11 bases at J, with 25 bases between the two ends. The CDR3 is 14 residues long. Germline CDR1 and CDR2: MNHEY and SVGAGI. CDR3 loop: CASTGPTQYNEQYF. The CDR3 nucleotides are TGTGCCAGTACTGGTCCGACCCAGTACAATGAGCAGTACTTC.

The J gene is TRBJ2-5, the V gene TRBV10-3; a weak D match, TRBD2 (6 bases). The CDR3 has 16 residues. Trimming left V 2 bases short and J 0 bases short, with 13 bases between. Germline values: CDR1 ENHRY, CDR2 SYGVKD. CDR3 DNA sequence: TGTGCCATCAGTGAGGGGAGGACACCTAACCAAGAGACCCAGTACTTC. Translated: CAISEGRTPNQETQYF.

This clonotype came up a few times. The chain couples TRBV18 to TRBJ2-6, with D perhaps TRBD1 (5 bases). The CDR3 totals 13 residues. Per germline, CDR1 KGHSH and CDR2 LQKENI. Trimming shortened V by 8 bases and J by 2 bases, and 7 bases separated the two germline ends. DNA for the CDR3: TGTGCCAGCGCGACAGCTGGGGCCAACGTCCTGACTTTC. This sequence encodes CASATAGANVLTF. The whole variable domain, filled in from reference TRBV18 and TRBJ2-6, reads NAGVMQNPRHLVRRRGQEARLRCSPMKGHSHVYWYRQLPEEGLKFMVYLQKENIIDESGMPKERFSAEFPKEGPSILRIQQVVRGDSAAYFCASATAGANVLTFGAGSRLTVL.

The rearrangement joins TRBV4-3 to TRBJ2-2; 11 nucleotides match TRBD2. The CDR3 consists of 16 residues. Per germline, CDR1 LGHNA and CDR2 YSLEER. Trimming cost V 7 bases and J 7 bases; bases outside gene matches: 11. The CDR3 loop is CASKNAGTSGRGELFF. Here the CDR3 DNA reads TGCGCCAGCAAAAACGCCGGGACTAGCGGTCGCGGGGAGCTGTTTTTT.

The chain employs TRBV27 and TRBJ1-2, with D unresolved. This CDR3 is 14 amino acids long. Germline V gene lookup returns CDR1 MNHEY and CDR2 SMNVEV (reference sequence). With 3 bases removed from V and 7 bases from J, the gap between germline ends came to 15 bases. The CDR3 spells CASSLAPTGGGYTF. CDR3 nucleotide sequence: TGTGCCAGCAGTTTGGCCCCGACGGGCGGTGGCTACACCTTC.